This entry is about one TCR beta chain. The antigen is undetermined. This table comes from immunoSEQ multiplex PCR, and its TCRdb copy is limited to in-frame clones, with some not included. Of tens of thousands of clones listed, approximately 89% are singletons. The data originate from a study of OX40 agonist ivuxolimab in advanced cancers. Broader study findings: Normalized T-cell clonal expansion was also low in a subset of nonresponders.

The CDR3 runs to 14 residues. CDR1 is SQVTM and CDR2 is ANQGSEA in the germline V gene. V was trimmed by 3 bases and J by 0 bases, leaving 12 bases between them. J is TRBJ2-7 and V is TRBV29-1, with D tentatively TRBD2 (5 bases). Specimen: CD4+ or CD8+ T cells sorted from blood, collected in a trial of the OX40 agonist ivuxolimab. The TCR comes from an adult with an advanced solid tumor such as melanoma, head and neck, liver or kidney cancer. The CDR3 DNA reads as TGCAGCGTTGACGGGAACGATAACTCCTACGAGCAGTACTTC. It translates to CSVDGNDNSYEQYF.